The entry below gives a single T cell receptor beta chain sequence along with its context. Its specificity is not known. It may be a read error: a sequence one base away is much more abundant. The data derive from a study of molecular identifiers for immune sequencing clone quantification. In preparing bulk TCR libraries, previously described methods and listed TCR primers were used. TCRdb reprocessed the PCR reads with MiXCR, giving one entry per CDR3 protein. Of around 470,000 distinct CDR3 sequences in the sample, about a fifth were seen once. The CDR3 extends over 18 amino acids. Per the germline V gene, CDR1 is SGHTA and CDR2 is FQGTGA. Study findings and constraints: Spiked Jurkat TCR RNA equivalent to one cell reportedly surfaced among 900,000 to 1,000,000 naive cells. The study found clones above 20 RNA copies held over 98% of effector molecules and under 1% in naive cells.

The rearrangement links TRBV7-3 to TRBJ2-7, with TRBD1 identical over 10 bases. The source material was naive CD8+ T cells from blood, with Jurkat cell RNA spiked in. Subset reported: FACS-sorted CD8+CD4-CCR7+CD45RA+ naive T cells. The clonotype was recovered from a human donor in good health. Some libraries in this study had Jurkat cell RNA spiked in. CDR3 protein: CGSSSDNRQGALHYEQYF. The CDR3 DNA follows: TGTGGCAGCAGCTCGGACAACAGACAGGGGGCTTTACACTACGAGCAGTACTTC.